The next 12 T cell receptor beta chains were all read from a single sample in a study of T cell responses to AZD1222 COVID-19 vaccine. The table came from immunoSEQ multiplex PCR; TCRdb's copy has only in-frame clones and leaves some out. The sample records roughly 100,000 clones, approximately 88% being singletons. The sequencing used peripheral blood, collected on day 0 of AZD1222 vaccination. These receptors originate from an adult in good health.

This clone was counted a single time. This chain connects TRBV7-9 to TRBJ1-1; D is uncertain. Germline V CDR1 and CDR2: SEHNR, FQNEAQ (reference sequence). Trimming removed 3 bases from V and 3 bases from J, with 5 bases in between. This CDR3 spans 12 amino acids. CDR3 protein: CASSFVDTEAFF. The CDR3 DNA reads TGTGCCAGCAGCTTTGTGGACACTGAAGCTTTCTTT.

The chain links TRBV3-1 (or the pseudogene TRBV3-2) to TRBJ1-5, with unresolved D. Trimming took off 8 bases at V and 7 bases at J, with 12 bases between the two ends. The CDR3 extends over 12 amino acids. Germline V lookup: CDR1 LGHDT, CDR2 YNNKEL (reference sequence). CDR3 bases: TGTGCCAGCGGTACCGCGGGCCAGCCCCAGCATTTT. It yields the protein CASGTAGQPQHF.

The chain recombines TRBV23-1 with TRBJ1-5, with 11 bases that match TRBD1. TRBV23-1 falls under the ORF class, with uncertain function. J gave up 8 bases and V 3 bases, and 12 bases lay outside the gene matches. The CDR3 loop spans 17 amino acids. The CDR3 coding sequence is TGCGCCAGCAGTCACCCCGGACAGGGGGCCTTCACTGAGCCCCAGCATTTT. This translates into CASSHPGQGAFTEPQHF.

The V gene is TRBV27, the J gene TRBJ1-2, with D hard to call. The CDR3 loop spans 13 amino acids. Germline V CDR1 and CDR2: MNHEY, SMNVEV (reference sequence). Trimming stripped 2 bases from V and 8 bases from J, with 12 bases between. In nucleotides, the CDR3 is TGTGCCAGCAGTTTAAACAGTTGGAAGGGCTACACCTTC. Encoded protein: CASSLNSWKGYTF.

The sample holds one count of this clone. The V gene is TRBV3-1 (or the pseudogene TRBV3-2), the J gene TRBJ2-2; D unresolved. The germline V gene encodes CDR1 LGHDT and CDR2 YNNKEL (reference sequence). There are 11 residues in the CDR3. V gave up 3 bases and J gave up 7 bases, with 3 bases separating them. The DNA for the CDR3 is TGTGCCAGCAGCCAGGGCGGGGAGCTGTTTTTT. It translates to CASSQGGELFF.

The CDR3 DNA is TGTGCCAGCAGCCAACACATCTACACTGAAGCTTTCTTT. The encoded protein is CASSQHIYTEAFF. The rearrangement links TRBV6-4 to TRBJ1-1; D not certain. In germline, CDR1 is MRHNA, CDR2 SNTAGT. V was pared by 6 bases and J by 3 bases, with 11 bases between. The CDR3 totals 13 residues.

The chain recombines TRBV19 with TRBJ2-5; 8 nucleotides line up with TRBD1. Trimming removed 5 bases from V and 4 bases from J; junction bases left unmatched: 3. The germline V gene has CDR1 LNHDA and CDR2 SQIVND (reference sequence). The CDR3 sequence is 13 residues long. The CDR3 coding sequence is TGTGCCAGTAGTTCACAGGGGGGAGAGACCCAGTACTTC. This translates into CASSSQGGETQYF.

This clone was seen a single time. The chain has TRBV5-5 and TRBJ2-5, with 7 nucleotides matching TRBD1. The CDR3 is made up of 15 amino acids. The V and J ends lost 1 base and 2 bases, in that order; junction bases with no gene match: 5. Germline V gene sequence: CDR1 SGHKS, CDR2 YYEKEE (reference sequence). The CDR3 is CASSLQDRIQETQYF. CDR3 sequence (DNA): TGTGCCAGCAGCTTGCAGGACAGGATACAAGAGACCCAGTACTTC.

This clone was detected only a few times. The chain has TRBV7-8 and TRBJ1-5; maybe TRBD1 (6 bases). CDR1 is SGHVS, CDR2 FQNEAQ, per germline. V shed 5 bases and J shed 3 bases, with 20 bases lying between them. The CDR3 length is 17 residues. CDR3 bases: TGTGCCAGCAGCCCAAACCAGGGAGGACAGAACAATCAGCCCCAGCATTTT. Its protein product is CASSPNQGGQNNQPQHF.

With regard to this clone: Other nucleotide sequences in the sample specify the same CDR3. The chain has TRBV6-2 or TRBV6-3 and TRBJ1-5; no clear D. From germline, CDR1 is MNHEY and CDR2 SVGEGT. The CDR3 has 12 amino acids. Deletions cut 0 bases from V and 6 bases from J, with 3 bases between. CDR3 coding DNA: TGTGCCAGCAGTTACTCAAGTCAGCCCCAGCATTTT. This gives the protein CASSYSSQPQHF.

The J gene is TRBJ1-5, the V gene TRBV2; no clear D. Between the trimmed V and J ends, which lost 7 bases and 0 bases, there was a span of 13 bases. Germline V CDR1 and CDR2: SNHLY, FYNNEI. CDR3 length: 15 residues. In DNA, the CDR3 is TGTGCCAGCATGGGTGGACCCTATAGCAATCAGCCCCAGCATTTT. It is translated as CASMGGPYSNQPQHF. Supplemented by reference TRBV2 and TRBJ1-5, the full variable domain reads EPEVTQTPSHQVTQMGQEVILRCVPISNHLYFYWYRQILGQKVEFLVSFYNNEISEKSEIFDDQFSVERPDGSNFTLKIRSTKLEDSAMYFCASMGGPYSNQPQHFGDGTRLSIL.

The chain employs TRBV6-5 and TRBJ1-5, with no clear D. V lost 0 bases to trimming and J lost 1 base, with 4 bases between them. Germline CDR1 reads MNHEY; CDR2 reads SVGAGI. This CDR3 region has 14 residues. The CDR3 DNA follows: TGTGCCAGCAGTTACTCTATCAGCAATCAGCCCCAGCATTTT. This codes for CASSYSISNQPQHF.